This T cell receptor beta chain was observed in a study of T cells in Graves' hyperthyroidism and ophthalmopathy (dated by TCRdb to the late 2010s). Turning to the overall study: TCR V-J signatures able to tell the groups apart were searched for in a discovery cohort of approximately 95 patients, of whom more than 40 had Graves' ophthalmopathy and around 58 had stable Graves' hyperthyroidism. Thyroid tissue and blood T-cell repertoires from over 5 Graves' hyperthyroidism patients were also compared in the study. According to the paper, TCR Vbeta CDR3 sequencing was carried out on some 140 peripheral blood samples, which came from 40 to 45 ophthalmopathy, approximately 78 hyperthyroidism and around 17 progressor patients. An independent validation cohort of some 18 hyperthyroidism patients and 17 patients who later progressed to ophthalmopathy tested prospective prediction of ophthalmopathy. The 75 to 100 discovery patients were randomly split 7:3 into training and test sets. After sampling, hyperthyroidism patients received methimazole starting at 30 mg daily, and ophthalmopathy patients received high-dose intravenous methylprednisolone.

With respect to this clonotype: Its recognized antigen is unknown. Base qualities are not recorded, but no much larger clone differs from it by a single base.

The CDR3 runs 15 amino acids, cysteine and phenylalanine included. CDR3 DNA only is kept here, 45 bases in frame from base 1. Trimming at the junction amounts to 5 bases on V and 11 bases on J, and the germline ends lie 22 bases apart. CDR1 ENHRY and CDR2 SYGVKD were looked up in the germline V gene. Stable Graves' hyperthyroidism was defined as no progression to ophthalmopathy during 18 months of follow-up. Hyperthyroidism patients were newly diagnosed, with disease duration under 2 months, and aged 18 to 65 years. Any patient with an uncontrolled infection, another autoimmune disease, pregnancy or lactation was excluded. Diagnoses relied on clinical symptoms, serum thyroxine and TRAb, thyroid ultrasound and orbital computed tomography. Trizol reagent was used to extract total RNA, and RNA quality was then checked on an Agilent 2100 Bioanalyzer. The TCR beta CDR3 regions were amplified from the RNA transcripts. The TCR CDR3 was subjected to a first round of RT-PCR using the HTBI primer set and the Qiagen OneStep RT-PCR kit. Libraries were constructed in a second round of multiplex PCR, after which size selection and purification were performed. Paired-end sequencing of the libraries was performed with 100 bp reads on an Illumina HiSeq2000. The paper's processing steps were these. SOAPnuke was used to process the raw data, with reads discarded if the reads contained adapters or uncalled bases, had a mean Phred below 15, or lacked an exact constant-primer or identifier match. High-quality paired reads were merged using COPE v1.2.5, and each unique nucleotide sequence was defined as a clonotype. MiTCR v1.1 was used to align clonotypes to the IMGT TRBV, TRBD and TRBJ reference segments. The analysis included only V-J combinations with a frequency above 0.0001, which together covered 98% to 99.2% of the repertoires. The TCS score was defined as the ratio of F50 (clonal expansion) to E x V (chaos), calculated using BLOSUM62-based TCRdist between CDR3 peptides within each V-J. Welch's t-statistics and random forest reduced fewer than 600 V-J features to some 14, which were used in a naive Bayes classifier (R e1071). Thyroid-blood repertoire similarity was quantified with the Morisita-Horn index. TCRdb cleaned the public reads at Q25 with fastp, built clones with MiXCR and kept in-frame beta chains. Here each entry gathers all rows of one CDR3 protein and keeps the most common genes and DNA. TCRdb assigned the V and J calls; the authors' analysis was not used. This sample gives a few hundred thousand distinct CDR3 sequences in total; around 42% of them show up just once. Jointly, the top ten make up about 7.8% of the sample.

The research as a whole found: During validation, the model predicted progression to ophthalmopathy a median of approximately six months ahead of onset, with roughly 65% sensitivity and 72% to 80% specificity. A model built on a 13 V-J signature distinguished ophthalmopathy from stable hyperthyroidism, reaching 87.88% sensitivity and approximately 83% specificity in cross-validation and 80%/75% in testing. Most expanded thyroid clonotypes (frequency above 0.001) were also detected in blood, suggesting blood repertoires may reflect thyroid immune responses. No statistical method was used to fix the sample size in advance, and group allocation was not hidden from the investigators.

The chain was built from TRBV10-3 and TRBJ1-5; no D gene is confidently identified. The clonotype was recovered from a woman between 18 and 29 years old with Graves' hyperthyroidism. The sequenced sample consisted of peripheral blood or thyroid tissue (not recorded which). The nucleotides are TGTGCCATCAGTTCCGGACTAGCAGATAAAGAGACCCAGCATTTT. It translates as CAISSGLADKETQHF.